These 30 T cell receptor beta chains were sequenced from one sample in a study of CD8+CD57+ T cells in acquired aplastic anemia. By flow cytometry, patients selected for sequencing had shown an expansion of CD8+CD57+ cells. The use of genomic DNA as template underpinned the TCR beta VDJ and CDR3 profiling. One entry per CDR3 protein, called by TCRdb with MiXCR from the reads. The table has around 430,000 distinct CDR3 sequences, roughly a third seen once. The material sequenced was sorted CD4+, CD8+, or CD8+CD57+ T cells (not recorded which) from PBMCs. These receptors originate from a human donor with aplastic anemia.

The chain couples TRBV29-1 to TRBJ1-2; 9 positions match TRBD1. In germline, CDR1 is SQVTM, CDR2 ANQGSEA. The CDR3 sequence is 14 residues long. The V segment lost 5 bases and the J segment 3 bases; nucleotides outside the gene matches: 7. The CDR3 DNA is TGCAGCGTTTTCGGGGACAGGGAAGACTATGGCTACACCTTC. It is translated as CSVFGDREDYGYTF.

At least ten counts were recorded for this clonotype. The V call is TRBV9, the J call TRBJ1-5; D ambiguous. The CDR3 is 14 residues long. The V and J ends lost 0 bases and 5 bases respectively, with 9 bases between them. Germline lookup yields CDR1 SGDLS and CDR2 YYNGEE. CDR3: CASSVGASDQPQHF. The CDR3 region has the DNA TGTGCCAGCAGCGTAGGAGCTTCTGATCAGCCCCAGCATTTT.

Written as DNA, the CDR3 is TGCAGTGCTAGCCACGAGCAGTACTTC. Amino acids: CSASHEQYF. The chain has TRBV20-1 and TRBJ2-7; D gene uncertain. Germline CDR1 DFQATT, CDR2 SNEGSKA (reference sequence). The CDR3 runs 9 residues. The V and J ends lost 3 bases and 5 bases respectively, with 2 bases between them.

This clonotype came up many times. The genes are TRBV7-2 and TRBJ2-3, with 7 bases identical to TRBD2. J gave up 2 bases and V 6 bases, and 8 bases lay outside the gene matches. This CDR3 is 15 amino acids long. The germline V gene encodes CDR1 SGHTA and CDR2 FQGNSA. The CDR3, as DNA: TGTGCCAGCAGTATAAGGGGACTACACACAGATACGCAGTATTTT. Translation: CASSIRGLHTDTQYF.

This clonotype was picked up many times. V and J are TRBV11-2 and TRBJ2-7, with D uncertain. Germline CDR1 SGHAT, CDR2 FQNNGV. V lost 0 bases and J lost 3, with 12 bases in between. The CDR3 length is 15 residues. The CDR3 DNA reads TGTGCCAGCAGCTTAGATCCGATAGGATTCTACGAGCAGTACTTC. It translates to CASSLDPIGFYEQYF.

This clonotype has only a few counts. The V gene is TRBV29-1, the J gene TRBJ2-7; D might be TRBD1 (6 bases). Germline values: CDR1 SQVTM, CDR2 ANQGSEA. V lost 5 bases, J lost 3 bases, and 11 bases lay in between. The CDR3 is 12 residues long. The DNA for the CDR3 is TGCAGCGTTATGCAGGGGAGCTACGAGCAGTACTTC. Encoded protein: CSVMQGSYEQYF.

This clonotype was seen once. This CDR3 is CAWTRRTGDGYTF. As DNA, the CDR3 is TGTGCCTGGACCCGACGGACAGGGGATGGCTACACCTTC. V and J are TRBV30 and TRBJ1-2; 9 bases are shared with TRBD1. The CDR3 is 13 residues long. CDR1 is GTSNPN and CDR2 is SVGIG in the germline V gene (reference sequence). The J segment lost 6 bases and the V segment lost 4 bases, leaving 6 bases of the junction unmatched.

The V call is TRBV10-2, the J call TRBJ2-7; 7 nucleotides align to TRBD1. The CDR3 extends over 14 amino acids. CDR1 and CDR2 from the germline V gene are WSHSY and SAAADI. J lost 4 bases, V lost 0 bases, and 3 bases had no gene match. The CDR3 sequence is CASSESRTGYEQYF. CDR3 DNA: TGCGCCAGCAGTGAGTCGAGGACAGGTTACGAGCAGTACTTC.

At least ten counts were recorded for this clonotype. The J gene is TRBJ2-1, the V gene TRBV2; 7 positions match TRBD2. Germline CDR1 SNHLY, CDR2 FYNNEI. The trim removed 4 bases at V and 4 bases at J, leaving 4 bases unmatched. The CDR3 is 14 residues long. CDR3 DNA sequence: TGTGCCAGCAGTGCGGGGGGTGGGTACAATGAGCAGTTCTTC. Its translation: CASSAGGGYNEQFF.

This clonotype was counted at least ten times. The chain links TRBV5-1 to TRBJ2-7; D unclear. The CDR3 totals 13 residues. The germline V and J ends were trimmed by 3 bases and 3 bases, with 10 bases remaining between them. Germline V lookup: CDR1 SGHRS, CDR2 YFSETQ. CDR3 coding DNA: TGCGCCAGCAGCTCTTCTGGAAACTACGAGCAGTACTTC. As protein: CASSSSGNYEQYF.

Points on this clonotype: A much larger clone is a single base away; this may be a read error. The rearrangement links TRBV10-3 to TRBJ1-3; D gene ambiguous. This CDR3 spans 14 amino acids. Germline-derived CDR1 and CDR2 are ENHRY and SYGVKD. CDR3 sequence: CAITPVLSGNAIYF. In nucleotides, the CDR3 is TGTGCCATCACTCCGGTCCTCTCTGGAAACGCCATATATTTT.

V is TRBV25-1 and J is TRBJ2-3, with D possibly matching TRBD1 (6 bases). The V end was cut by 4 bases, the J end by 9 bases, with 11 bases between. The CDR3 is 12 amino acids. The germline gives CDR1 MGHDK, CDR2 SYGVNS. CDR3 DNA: TGTGCCAGCAGTGGGAAGACAGGAACGCAGTATTTT. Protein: CASSGKTGTQYF.

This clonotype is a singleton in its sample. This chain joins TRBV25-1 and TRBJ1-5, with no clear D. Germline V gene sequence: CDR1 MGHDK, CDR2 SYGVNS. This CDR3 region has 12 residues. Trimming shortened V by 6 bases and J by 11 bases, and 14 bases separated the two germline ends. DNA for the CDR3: TGTGCCAGCAGCCCGGTCTCAGAGACCCAGCATTTT. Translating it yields CASSPVSETQHF.

CDR3 amino acids: CASTKSQGPRVGSYNEQFF. CDR3 nucleotide sequence: TGTGCCAGCACCAAGAGTCAGGGGCCGCGGGTAGGGTCCTACAATGAGCAGTTCTTC. The rearrangement uses TRBV25-1 and TRBJ2-1; weak D call: TRBD1 (6 bases). CDR3 length equals 19 residues. Germline V gene data show CDR1 as MGHDK and CDR2 as SYGVNS. The V and J ends lost 7 bases and 1 base respectively, with 26 bases between them.

The CDR3 DNA is TGCAGTGCAAGAACTAGAGAAGGGCGGGAGCGTGCAGATACGCAGTATTTT. Translated, it gives CSARTREGRERADTQYF. The chain carries TRBV20-1 and TRBJ2-3, with 7 bases lining up with TRBD2. Germline V gives CDR1 DFQATT, CDR2 SNEGSKA (reference sequence). With 6 bases clipped from V and 4 bases from J, the junction kept 19 bases outside the gene matches. CDR3 length: 17 amino acids.

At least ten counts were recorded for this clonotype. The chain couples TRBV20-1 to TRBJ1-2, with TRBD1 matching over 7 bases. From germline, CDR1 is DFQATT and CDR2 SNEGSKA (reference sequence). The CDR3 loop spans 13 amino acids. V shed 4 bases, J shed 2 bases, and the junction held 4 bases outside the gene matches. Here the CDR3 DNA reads TGCAGTGCTATTGGGGACAGAAACTATGGCTACACCTTC. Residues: CSAIGDRNYGYTF.

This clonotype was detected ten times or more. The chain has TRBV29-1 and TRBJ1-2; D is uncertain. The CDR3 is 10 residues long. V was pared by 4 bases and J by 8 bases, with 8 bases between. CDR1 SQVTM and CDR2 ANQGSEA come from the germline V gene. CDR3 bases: TGCAGCGTTGTGGAAGCCGGCTACACCTTC. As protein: CSVVEAGYTF.

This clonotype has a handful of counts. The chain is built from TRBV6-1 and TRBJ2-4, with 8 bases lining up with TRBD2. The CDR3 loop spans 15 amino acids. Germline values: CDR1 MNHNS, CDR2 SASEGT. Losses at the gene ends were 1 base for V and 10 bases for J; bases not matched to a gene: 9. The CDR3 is CASSEVSPPGGIQYF. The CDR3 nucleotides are TGTGCCAGCAGTGAAGTGAGCCCCCCGGGAGGGATTCAGTACTTC.

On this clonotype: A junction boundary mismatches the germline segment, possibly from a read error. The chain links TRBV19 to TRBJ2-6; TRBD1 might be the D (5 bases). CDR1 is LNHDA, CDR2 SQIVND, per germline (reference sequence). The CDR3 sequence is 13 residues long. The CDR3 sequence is CAWSDSGANVPTF. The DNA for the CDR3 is TGTGCCTGGAGTGACAGTGGGGCCAACGTCCCGACTTTC.

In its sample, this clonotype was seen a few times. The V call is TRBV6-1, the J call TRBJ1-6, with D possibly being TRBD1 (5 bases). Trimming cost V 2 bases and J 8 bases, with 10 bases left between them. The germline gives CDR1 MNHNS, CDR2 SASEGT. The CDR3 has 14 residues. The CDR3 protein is CASSEQGIDSPLHF. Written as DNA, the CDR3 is TGTGCCAGCAGTGAACAGGGTATAGATTCACCCCTCCACTTT.

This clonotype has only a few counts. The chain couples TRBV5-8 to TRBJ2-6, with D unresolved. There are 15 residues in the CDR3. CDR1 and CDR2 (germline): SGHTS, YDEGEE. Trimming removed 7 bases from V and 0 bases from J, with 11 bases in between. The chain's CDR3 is CASSYARSGANVLTF. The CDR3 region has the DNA TGTGCCAGCTCCTACGCCCGCTCTGGGGCCAACGTCCTGACTTTC.

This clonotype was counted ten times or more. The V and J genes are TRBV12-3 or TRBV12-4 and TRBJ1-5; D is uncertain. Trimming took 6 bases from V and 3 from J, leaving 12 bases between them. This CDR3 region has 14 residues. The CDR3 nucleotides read TGTGCCAGCAGCCCCTCGTGGAACAATCAGCCCCAGCATTTT. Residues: CASSPSWNNQPQHF.

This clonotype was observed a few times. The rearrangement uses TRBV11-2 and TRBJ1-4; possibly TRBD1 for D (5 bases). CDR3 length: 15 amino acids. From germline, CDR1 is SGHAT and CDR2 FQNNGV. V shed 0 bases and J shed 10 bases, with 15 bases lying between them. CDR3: CASSLEVGGKGKLFF. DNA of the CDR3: TGTGCCAGCAGCTTAGAAGTGGGGGGTAAGGGAAAACTGTTTTTT.

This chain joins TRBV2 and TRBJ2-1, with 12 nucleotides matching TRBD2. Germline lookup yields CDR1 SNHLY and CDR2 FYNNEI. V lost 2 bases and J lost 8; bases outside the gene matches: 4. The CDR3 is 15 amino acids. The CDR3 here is CASSERLAGVHEQFF. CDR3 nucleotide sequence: TGTGCCAGCAGTGAAAGACTAGCGGGAGTCCATGAGCAGTTCTTC.

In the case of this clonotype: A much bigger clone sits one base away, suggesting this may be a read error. In nucleotides, the CDR3 is TGTGCCACCAGCAGAGGCGACAGGGCATATGACGGGGAGCTGTTTTTT. Translated: CATSRGDRAYDGELFF. The chain employs TRBV15 and TRBJ2-2, with TRBD1 matching over 7 bases. Trimming removed 1 base from V and 7 bases from J; junction bases left unmatched: 9. The CDR3 sequence is 16 residues long. Germline CDR1 and CDR2: LNHNV and YYDKDF (reference sequence).

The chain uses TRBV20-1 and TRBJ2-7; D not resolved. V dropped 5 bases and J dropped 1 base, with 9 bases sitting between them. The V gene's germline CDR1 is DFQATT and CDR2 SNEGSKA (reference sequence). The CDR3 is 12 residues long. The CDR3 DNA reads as TGCAGTGCTTCGACATTATCCTACGAGCAGTACTTC. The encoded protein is CSASTLSYEQYF.

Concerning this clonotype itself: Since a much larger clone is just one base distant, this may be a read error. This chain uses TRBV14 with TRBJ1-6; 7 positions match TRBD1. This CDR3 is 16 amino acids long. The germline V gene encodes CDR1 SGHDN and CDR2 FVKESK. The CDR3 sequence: CASRQVGGQYNSPLHF. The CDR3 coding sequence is TGTGCCAGCCGCCAAGTTGGGGGACAGTATAATTCACCCCTCCACTTT.

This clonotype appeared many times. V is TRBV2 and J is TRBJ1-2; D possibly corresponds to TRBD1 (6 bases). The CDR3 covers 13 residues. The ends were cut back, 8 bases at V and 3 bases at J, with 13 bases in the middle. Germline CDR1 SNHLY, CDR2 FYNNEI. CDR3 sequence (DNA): TGTGCCAGCGGGAGGGGGGGTGACTATGGCTACACCTTC. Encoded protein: CASGRGGDYGYTF. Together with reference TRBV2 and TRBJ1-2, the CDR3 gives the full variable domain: EPEVTQTPSHQVTQMGQEVILRCVPISNHLYFYWYRQILGQKVEFLVSFYNNEISEKSEIFDDQFSVERPDGSNFTLKIRSTKLEDSAMYFCASGRGGDYGYTFGSGTRLTVV.

The CDR3 spells CASSQEGQSGSPLHF. The CDR3 nucleotides are TGCGCCAGCAGCCAAGAGGGACAGTCGGGTTCACCCCTCCACTTT. The chain employs TRBV4-1 and TRBJ1-6, with 7 bases identical to TRBD1. This CDR3 is built from 15 residues. V lost 0 bases, J lost 9 bases, and 5 bases stayed unmatched. Germline values: CDR1 MGHRA, CDR2 YSYEKL.

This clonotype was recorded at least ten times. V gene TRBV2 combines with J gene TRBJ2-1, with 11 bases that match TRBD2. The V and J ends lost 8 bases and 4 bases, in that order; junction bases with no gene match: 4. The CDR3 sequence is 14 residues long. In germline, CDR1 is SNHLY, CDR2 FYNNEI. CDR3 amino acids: CASEGLAEYNEQFF. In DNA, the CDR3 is TGTGCCAGCGAGGGACTAGCGGAATACAATGAGCAGTTCTTC. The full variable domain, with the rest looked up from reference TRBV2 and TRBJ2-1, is EPEVTQTPSHQVTQMGQEVILRCVPISNHLYFYWYRQILGQKVEFLVSFYNNEISEKSEIFDDQFSVERPDGSNFTLKIRSTKLEDSAMYFCASEGLAEYNEQFFGPGTRLTVL.